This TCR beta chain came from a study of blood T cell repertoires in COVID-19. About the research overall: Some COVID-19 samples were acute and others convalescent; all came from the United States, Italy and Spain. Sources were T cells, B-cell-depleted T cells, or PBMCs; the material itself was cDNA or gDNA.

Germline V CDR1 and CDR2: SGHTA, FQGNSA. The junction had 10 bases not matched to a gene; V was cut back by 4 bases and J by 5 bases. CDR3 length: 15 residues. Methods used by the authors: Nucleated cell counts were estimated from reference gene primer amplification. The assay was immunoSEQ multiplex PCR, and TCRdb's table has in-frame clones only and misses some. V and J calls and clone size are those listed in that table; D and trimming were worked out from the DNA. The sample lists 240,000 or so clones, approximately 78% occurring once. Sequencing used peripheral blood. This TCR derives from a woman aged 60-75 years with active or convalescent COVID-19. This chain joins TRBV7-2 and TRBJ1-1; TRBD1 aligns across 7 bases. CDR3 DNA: TGTGCCAGCAGCTCTTGGACAGGTTTGAGGACTGAAGCTTTCTTT. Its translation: CASSSWTGLRTEAFF.